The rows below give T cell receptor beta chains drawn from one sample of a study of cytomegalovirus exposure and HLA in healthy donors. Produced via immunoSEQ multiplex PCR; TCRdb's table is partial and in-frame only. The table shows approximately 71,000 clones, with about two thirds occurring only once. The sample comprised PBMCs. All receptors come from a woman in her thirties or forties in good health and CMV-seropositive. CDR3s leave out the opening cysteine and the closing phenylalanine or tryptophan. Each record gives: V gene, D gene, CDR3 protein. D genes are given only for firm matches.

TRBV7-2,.,ASSRIGYGANVLT
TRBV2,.,ASRQVYGYT
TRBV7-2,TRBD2,ASSLGEGAYEQY
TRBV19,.,ASREQDSVYNSPLH
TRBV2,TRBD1,ASSGDRYGYT
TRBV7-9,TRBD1,ASSSDRGEQY
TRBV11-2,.,ASSLAMGGTEAF
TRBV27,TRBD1,ASSLFPRDREGGANVLT
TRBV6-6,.,ASRDGGLNEKLF
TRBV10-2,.,ASSDGSQY
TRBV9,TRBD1,ASSVGFPDRVSGNTIY
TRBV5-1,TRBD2,ASSPGLGSDTQY
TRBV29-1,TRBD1,SARTGTDAEAF
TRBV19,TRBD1,ASGAGQGVTEAF
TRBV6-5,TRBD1,ASSYAGQGSYEQY
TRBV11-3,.,ASARRGGAF
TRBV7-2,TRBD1,ASSSGQGYTEAF
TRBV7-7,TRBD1,ASSSGTGWPGELF
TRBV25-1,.,ASSRDLTNTEAF
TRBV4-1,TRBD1,ASRTGTVYNEQF
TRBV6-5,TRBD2,ASSNSGWQRGTQY
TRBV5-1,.,ASSLGQGGEKLF
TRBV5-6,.,ASSLTPLSYEQY
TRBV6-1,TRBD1,ASSGQGSNYGYT
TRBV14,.,ASSPLDRPNTEAF
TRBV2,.,ASSSTDPSSYNSPLH
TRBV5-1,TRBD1,ASSRGGGGELF
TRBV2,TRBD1,ASSSLQGYEQF
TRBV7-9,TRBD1,ASSETGKGRTDTQY
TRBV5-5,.,ASSLGSLSNQPQH
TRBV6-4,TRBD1,ASSQQGGTGNTEAF
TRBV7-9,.,ASSPRDTIYGYT
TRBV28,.,ASSLPTSSLNTEAF